This record looks at one T cell receptor (beta chain) sequence and its context. This specimen comes from a study of blood T cell repertoires in COVID-19. Study-wide context: PBMCs, B-cell-depleted T cells, or T cells provided the cDNA or gDNA that made up the material.

Researchers sorted participants into cohorts using their self-reported clinical history. Profiled with immunoSEQ multiplex PCR; TCRdb holds only in-frame clones, not every one. This table holds 250,000 to 350,000 clones, roughly nine tenths found once. V was pared by 2 bases and J by 9 bases, with 3 bases of the junction left unmatched. Germline assignment: CDR1 SNHLY and CDR2 FYNNEI. The CDR3 length is 14 residues. Source material: PBMCs or T cells enriched from blood (not recorded which). This chain uses TRBV2 with TRBJ1-6; TRBD1 matches 8 bases. This sequence originates from a woman aged 25 to 39 who had recovered from COVID-19. The CDR3 nucleotides are TGTGCCAGCAGTGAAACAGGGGGAGGTTCACCCCTCCACTTT. Translated, it gives CASSETGGGSPLHF.